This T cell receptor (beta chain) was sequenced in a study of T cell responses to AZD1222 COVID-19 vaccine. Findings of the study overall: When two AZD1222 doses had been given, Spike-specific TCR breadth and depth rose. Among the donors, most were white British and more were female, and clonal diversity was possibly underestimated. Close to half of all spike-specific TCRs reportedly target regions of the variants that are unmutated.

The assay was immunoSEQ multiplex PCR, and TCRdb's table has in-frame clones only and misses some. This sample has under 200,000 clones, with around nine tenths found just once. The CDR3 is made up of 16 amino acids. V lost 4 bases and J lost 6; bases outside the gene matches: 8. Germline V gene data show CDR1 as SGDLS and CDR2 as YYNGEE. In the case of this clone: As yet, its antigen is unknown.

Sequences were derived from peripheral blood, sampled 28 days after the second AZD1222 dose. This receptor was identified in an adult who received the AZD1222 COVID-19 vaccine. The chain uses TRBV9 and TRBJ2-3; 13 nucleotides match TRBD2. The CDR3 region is CASSLGLAGTGDTQYF. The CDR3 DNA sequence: TGTGCCAGCAGCCTGGGACTAGCGGGGACGGGGGATACGCAGTATTTT.